This T cell receptor beta chain was obtained from a study of human T cells and chemical hapten exposure. Study-level points and caveats: The study found expanded TCRs formed significantly more large CDR3 similarity clusters than controls.

From the RACE reads, TCRdb called clonotypes with MiXCR, one entry per CDR3 protein. The sample lists 80,000 to 100,000 distinct CDR3 sequences, 9.6% occurring once. Trimming shortened V by 4 bases and J by 4 bases, and 13 bases separated the two germline ends. Per germline, CDR1 LGHDT and CDR2 YNNKEL (reference sequence). The CDR3 loop spans 14 amino acids. Time point: pre-sensitization, week 0. Treatment: therapeutic diphenylcyclopropenone sensitization with weekly scalp DPC. The table lists this clonotype with a few counts. Its target is unknown. This specimen consisted of whole blood, obtained in connection with sensitization to the hapten diphenylcyclopropenone (DPC). The chain links TRBV3-1 to TRBJ1-2; D not resolved. The clonotype comes from a woman in her 40s with alopecia areata. Some clones in this sample may be carry-over from other donors' samples. DNA for the CDR3: TGTGCCAGCAGCCGAGGGAGGCAGGTCTATGGCTACACCTTC. The encoded protein is CASSRGRQVYGYTF.